This entry features one T cell receptor beta chain sequence. The antigen is undetermined. The PCR used 52 TRBV and 13 TRBJ primers. Using immunoSEQ multiplex PCR, the repertoire was profiled, and TCRdb retains in-frame clones only, with some absent. The table lists over 25,000 clones, over 85% of them singletons, with 0.75% to 1% in the top ten. The data belong to a study of regulatory T cells. Every patient with CD3G deficiency had evidence of autoimmunity. Patients aged 2 to 39 years had fewer naive and more memory CD4+ and CD8+ T cells. Sorting split CD4+ cells into CD25-high CD127-low Tregs and CD25-low CD127-high conventional T cells. V was pared by 2 bases and J by 5 bases, with 16 bases between. CDR1 and CDR2 from the germline V gene are MDHEN and SYDVKM. CDR3 length: 16 residues. Study-wide results and limits: Hydrophobic residues at CDR3 positions 6 and 7 were enriched in conventional CD4+ T cells of CD3G-deficient patients. In patients, unique TRB V-J pairs were restricted and V/J usage skewed, especially in Tregs.

The chain is built from TRBV28 and TRBJ2-1; D is unclear. The sample taken for sequencing was conventional CD4+ T cells sorted from blood. The TCR originated in a child under 10 years old with CD3G deficiency. The CDR3 nucleotides are TGTGCCAGCAGTTTACCGGGCCAGACCACACACAATGAGCAGTTCTTC. Residues: CASSLPGQTTHNEQFF.